The sequence of this TCR beta chain was determined in a study of shared clonotypes between healthy human individuals. Overall study context: CD4 naive cells filled three plates per donor, CD4 memory three, CD8 naive two and CD8 memory one.

A note on this clone: Its antigen is not known.

Study-level findings and limits: Sampling covered blood only; tissue repertoires likely differ.

The study ran the assay at deep level. On sorted subsets, replicate PCRs used 150 to 250 ng DNA, or 30,000 or so T cell genomes. TCRdb keeps only in-frame clones here, not all; method: immunoSEQ multiplex PCR. This repertoire shows 2 million to 2.5 million clones, approximately 95% found once; its top ten account for approximately 0.4%. The CDR3 covers 15 residues. Trimming took off 3 bases at V and 4 bases at J, with 15 bases between the two ends. Germline V gene sequence: CDR1 MNHNS, CDR2 SASEGT. The sequence came from a man between 18 and 29 years old in good health. Some clones in this sample may be carry-over from other donors' samples. Specimen: naive CD4+ T cells from PBMCs. The sample's subset: CD45RA+ positively selected. This chain joins TRBV6-1 and TRBJ1-1; a weak D match, TRBD1 (6 bases). Written as DNA, the CDR3 is TGTGCCAGCAGTGACGACGACAGGATGGTCACTGAAGCTTTCTTT. Translated: CASSDDDRMVTEAFF.